This is a list of T cell receptor beta chains from one sample in a study of blood T cell repertoires in COVID-19. Sequenced by immunoSEQ multiplex PCR; TCRdb stores in-frame clones only, minus some. This table holds around 130,000 clones, 90% found once. The material sequenced was peripheral blood. All receptors derive from a man in his 60s with COVID-19, enrolled during active disease. The CDR3 runs from the conserved cysteine through the conserved F or W. The order of the fields is D gene, V gene, clone size, J gene, CDR3 protein, CDR3 DNA. The D gene is left open where the match is weak. Not every row has a clone size; where given, it reads once, few, many or a size class.

>TRBD2|TRBV27|-|TRBJ2-2
CASSHPGLAGGGELFF
TGTGCCAGCAGTCACCCGGGACTAGCGGGAGGCGGGGAGCTGTTTTTT
>-|TRBV30|-|TRBJ1-6
CAWGTPSLGSPLHF
TGTGCCTGGGGGACGCCTAGCCTGGGGTCACCCCTCCACTTT
>-|TRBV7-8|-|TRBJ1-5
CASSLAVASYSNQPQHF
TGTGCCAGCAGCTTAGCTGTAGCCAGCTATAGCAATCAGCCCCAGCATTTT
>-|TRBV11-3|-|TRBJ1-3
CASSPGDSGNTIYF
TGTGCCAGCAGTCCAGGGGACTCTGGAAACACCATATATTTT
>TRBD1|TRBV11-2|-|TRBJ2-7
CASSLQGADEQYF
TGTGCCAGCAGCTTACAGGGGGCGGACGAGCAGTACTTC
>TRBD2|TRBV2|once|TRBJ2-4
CASSEGGLNIQYF
TGTGCCAGCAGTGAGGGAGGGTTAAACATTCAGTACTTC
>TRBD2|TRBV4-3|-|TRBJ2-7
CASSQRASGAYEQYF
TGCGCCAGCAGCCAGCGAGCTAGCGGGGCCTACGAGCAGTACTTC
>-|TRBV2|-|TRBJ1-4
CASTLADEKLFF
TGTGCCAGCACATTGGCAGATGAAAAACTGTTTTTT
>TRBD1|TRBV6-2/TRBV6-3|-|TRBJ1-2
CASSHPGQGDDYGYTF
TGTGCCAGCAGTCATCCGGGACAGGGGGATGACTATGGCTACACCTTC
>-|TRBV3-1/TRBV3-2|-|TRBJ2-2
CASSQAGTGELFF
TGTGCCAGCAGCCAAGCGGGGACCGGGGAGCTGTTTTTT
>-|TRBV7-9|-|TRBJ1-4
CASSFQGGSEKLFF
TGTGCCAGCAGCTTTCAGGGCGGATCGGAAAAACTGTTTTTT
>TRBD1|TRBV6-2/TRBV6-3|-|TRBJ1-1
CASSNSGTGPEAFF
TGTGCCAGCAGTAACTCCGGGACAGGGCCTGAAGCTTTCTTT
>TRBD1|TRBV7-9|-|TRBJ1-5
CASSPPGQNNQPQHF
TGTGCCAGCAGCCCACCGGGACAGAACAATCAGCCCCAGCATTTT
>TRBD2|TRBV5-6|-|TRBJ2-2
CASSQGLAEANTGELFF
TGTGCCAGCAGCCAAGGACTAGCGGAGGCGAACACCGGGGAGCTGTTTTTT
>-|TRBV30|few|TRBJ2-7
CAWSSPGGPSYEQYF
TGTGCCTGGAGTTCTCCCGGGGGTCCCTCCTACGAGCAGTACTTC
>TRBD1|TRBV5-4|-|TRBJ1-3
CASSPGTVGNTIYF
TGTGCCAGCAGCCCAGGGACAGTCGGAAACACCATATATTTT
>TRBD1|TRBV5-1|-|TRBJ2-1
CASSLKGQGSDNEQFF
TGCGCCAGCAGCTTGAAGGGACAGGGGTCCGACAATGAGCAGTTCTTC
>TRBD2|TRBV2|once|TRBJ2-7
CASSRGSGRKTYEQYF
TGTGCCAGCAGTAGGGGTAGCGGGAGGAAGACCTACGAGCAGTACTTC
>TRBD1|TRBV11-2|-|TRBJ2-5
CASIRGNQETQYF
TGTGCCAGCATCAGGGGGAACCAAGAGACCCAGTACTTC
>-|TRBV3-1/TRBV3-2|-|TRBJ2-3
CASSRNLGSPTDTQYF
TGTGCCAGCAGTCGAAATCTAGGATCCCCCACAGATACGCAGTATTTT
>-|TRBV28|-|TRBJ1-2
CASSLGSRGYTF
TGTGCCAGCAGTTTGGGCAGTCGAGGCTACACCTTC
>-|TRBV10-2|-|TRBJ2-1
CASGGGNNEQFF
TGCGCCAGCGGGGGAGGAAACAATGAGCAGTTCTTC
>-|TRBV24-1|-|TRBJ2-7
CATSDPRETNNEQYF
TGTGCCACCAGTGATCCCCGGGAGACTAATAACGAGCAGTACTTC
>-|TRBV30|-|TRBJ1-5
CAWSVRDNSNQPQHF
TGTGCCTGGAGTGTCCGGGACAATAGCAATCAGCCCCAGCATTTT
>-|TRBV19|-|TRBJ1-1
CASSIGEGWTEAFF
TGTGCCAGTAGTATAGGGGAGGGATGGACTGAAGCTTTCTTT
>TRBD1|TRBV7-6|-|TRBJ2-2
CASSLSTGGRELFF
TGTGCCAGCAGCTTAAGCACAGGGGGACGGGAGCTGTTTTTT